This passage covers 16 T cell receptor beta chains from one sample sequenced in a study of CD4+ T cells in melanoma (dated by TCRdb to between 2021 and 2024). The method behind the library was the immunoSEQ multiplex PCR assay. Imported from immuneACCESS, the table was reduced by TCRdb to in-frame sequences with V and J called. These copies leave out some clones; in studies compared against another copy, an unresolved V gene accounts for under half, and the cause of the remainder is not known. The sample table contains about 10,000 clones; only one count was recorded for approximately 66% of them. 8.9% of the sample goes to the ten largest clones. The sample comprised cells from a culture (not recorded whether cultured in vitro). These receptors all come from a human donor with melanoma.

The chain has TRBV4-1 and TRBJ1-2, with a tentative D call TRBD1 (5 bases). With 7 bases removed from V and 4 bases from J, the gap between germline ends came to 25 bases. This CDR3 spans 17 amino acids. Germline-derived CDR1 and CDR2 are MGHRA and YSYEKL. CDR3 in DNA: TGCGCCAGCACGCCCACCAATTGGGACTCAGTGCGCTATGGCTACACCTTC. Translation gives CASTPTNWDSVRYGYTF.

The gene calls are TRBV4-1 and TRBJ2-1; 10 bases agree with TRBD2. Losses at the gene ends were 3 bases for V and 8 bases for J; bases not matched to a gene: 7. CDR1 is MGHRA and CDR2 is YSYEKL in the germline V gene. This CDR3 contains 15 residues. The CDR3 DNA is TGCGCCAGCAGCCATCAAGCGGGGGGGCTTTATGAGCAGTTCTTC. Amino acid sequence: CASSHQAGGLYEQFF.

V usage is TRBV7-9 and J usage is TRBJ1-4, with TRBD1 identical over 9 bases. The V gene end was trimmed by 2 bases and the J gene end by 9 bases; junction bases not matched to a gene: 4. Germline CDR1 is SEHNR and CDR2 is FQNEAQ (reference sequence). The CDR3 totals 14 residues. The CDR3 region has the DNA TGTGCCAGCAGCTTATCGGGACAGGGACAAAAACTGTTTTTT. Protein: CASSLSGQGQKLFF.

The V gene is TRBV6-6, the J gene TRBJ2-3; either TRBD1 or TRBD2 may supply D (5 bases each). Between the trimmed V and J ends, which lost 4 bases and 6 bases, there was a span of 20 bases. The germline V gene has CDR1 MNHNY and CDR2 SVGAGI (reference sequence). The CDR3 loop spans 16 amino acids. The CDR3 reads CASSSGLLGVADTQYF. The CDR3 DNA reads TGTGCCAGCAGTTCGGGCCTTTTGGGGGTGGCGGATACGCAGTATTTT.

The rearrangement joins TRBV19 to TRBJ1-4; perhaps TRBD1 as D (5 bases). Trimming took 5 bases from V and 6 from J, leaving 7 bases between them. The V gene's germline CDR1 is LNHDA and CDR2 SQIVND (reference sequence). The CDR3 contains 12 residues. The CDR3 sequence: CASSLGHEKLFF. The CDR3 DNA reads TGTGCCAGTAGTTTGGGACATGAAAAACTGTTTTTT.

V gene TRBV10-3 combines with J gene TRBJ2-1; the match to TRBD2 covers 11 bases. Germline V lookup: CDR1 ENHRY, CDR2 SYGVKD. There are 18 residues in the CDR3. V lost 5 bases, J lost 0 bases, and 9 bases stayed unmatched. CDR3 region: CAISPTSGGLSSYNEQFF. CDR3 DNA sequence: TGTGCCATCAGTCCTACTAGCGGGGGCCTTAGCTCCTACAATGAGCAGTTCTTC.

This clone was recorded a few times. The chain has TRBV29-1 and TRBJ2-7, with 14 bases identical to TRBD2. The length of the CDR3 is 15 residues. Germline CDR1 SQVTM, CDR2 ANQGSEA. The V gene end was trimmed by 7 bases and the J gene end by 2 bases; junction bases not matched to a gene: 7. Here the CDR3 reads CSAGTSGGGPYEQYF. The CDR3 DNA follows: TGCAGCGCCGGGACTAGCGGGGGAGGGCCCTACGAGCAGTACTTC.

This sequence joins TRBV5-1 and TRBJ1-4; a possible D gene is TRBD1 (6 bases). This CDR3 spans 16 amino acids. The V end was cut by 4 bases, the J end by 6 bases, with 19 bases between. The germline V gene has CDR1 SGHRS and CDR2 YFSETQ. In DNA, the CDR3 is TGCGCCAGCAGCCCAGGGGACTTGGCAGGGTATGAAAAACTGTTTTTT. Protein: CASSPGDLAGYEKLFF.

The J gene is TRBJ2-3, the V gene TRBV7-8; D gene uncertain. The V end lost 0 bases, the J end lost 3 bases, and 4 bases lay between the germline ends. In germline, CDR1 is SGHVS, CDR2 FQNEAQ. The CDR3 extends over 13 amino acids. This CDR3 reads CASSLARTDTQYF. The CDR3 region has the DNA TGTGCCAGCAGCTTAGCGCGGACAGATACGCAGTATTTT. The full variable domain, in which reference TRBV7-8 and TRBJ2-3 provide the parts outside the CDR3, is GAGVSQSPRYKVAKRGQDVALRCDPISGHVSLFWYQQALGQGPEFLTYFQNEAQLDKSGLPSDRFFAERPEGSVSTLKIQRTQQEDSAVYLCASSLARTDTQYFGPGTRLTVL.

This chain joins TRBV30 and TRBJ2-7; D possibly corresponds to TRBD1 (6 bases). The ends were cut back, 2 bases at V and 2 bases at J, with 19 bases in the middle. Per germline, CDR1 GTSNPN and CDR2 SVGIG (reference sequence). This CDR3 is built from 16 residues. Here the CDR3 reads CAWSIDQWGQTYEQYF. The CDR3 DNA reads TGTGCCTGGAGTATAGATCAGTGGGGGCAAACCTACGAGCAGTACTTC.

The chain employs TRBV19 and TRBJ1-2; D not resolved. Trimming cost V 3 bases and J 6 bases, with 11 bases left between them. CDR3 length: 13 amino acids. The germline V gene has CDR1 LNHDA and CDR2 SQIVND (reference sequence). The DNA for the CDR3 is TGTGCCAGTAGTATGCTAGTGAGTGATGGCTACACCTTC. Residues: CASSMLVSDGYTF.

The CDR3 spells CASSLDRNYGYTF. CDR3 bases: TGTGCCAGCAGCTTGGACAGGAACTATGGCTACACCTTC. The chain is built from TRBV5-4 and TRBJ1-2; perhaps TRBD1 as D (5 bases). V dropped 0 bases and J dropped 2 bases, with 5 bases sitting between them. The germline CDR1 and CDR2 sequences are SGHNT and YYREEE (reference sequence). The length of the CDR3 is 13 residues.

This clone was seen a few times. This rearrangement joins TRBV10-3 to TRBJ2-5; TRBD2 might be the D (6 bases). Germline V gene data show CDR1 as ENHRY and CDR2 as SYGVKD. The CDR3 has 15 amino acids. V lost 1 base and J lost 9, with 18 bases in between. The CDR3 DNA is TGTGCCATCAGTGAGTGGGAGGCACGGTCCGGGGCCCAGTACTTC. Translated: CAISEWEARSGAQYF.

The CDR3 here is CASSPLPSSYNEQFF. The CDR3 coding sequence is TGTGCCAGCAGCCCTCTCCCAAGCTCCTACAATGAGCAGTTCTTC. The chain couples TRBV5-8 to TRBJ2-1; no firm D call. With 4 bases removed from V and 0 bases from J, the gap between germline ends came to 11 bases. The CDR3 is 15 amino acids. Germline V gives CDR1 SGHTS, CDR2 YDEGEE.

The J gene is TRBJ2-1, the V gene TRBV5-1, with 10 bases identical to TRBD2. CDR3 size: 14 residues. Germline CDR1 and CDR2: SGHRS and YFSETQ. J was trimmed by 9 bases and V by 2 bases; bases with no gene match: 5. The CDR3 DNA reads as TGCGCCAGCAGCTTCCTAGCGGGGGCGGTTGAGCAGTTCTTC. Its translation is CASSFLAGAVEQFF.

V is TRBV15 and J is TRBJ2-2; D is ambiguous. Germline assignment: CDR1 LNHNV and CDR2 YYDKDF (reference sequence). V gave up 1 base and J gave up 1 base, with 13 bases separating them. The CDR3 has 17 residues. The CDR3 region has the DNA TGTGCCACCAGCAGAGCCCGTGGTGGCGGGAACACCGGGGAGCTGTTTTTT. Translating it yields CATSRARGGGNTGELFF.